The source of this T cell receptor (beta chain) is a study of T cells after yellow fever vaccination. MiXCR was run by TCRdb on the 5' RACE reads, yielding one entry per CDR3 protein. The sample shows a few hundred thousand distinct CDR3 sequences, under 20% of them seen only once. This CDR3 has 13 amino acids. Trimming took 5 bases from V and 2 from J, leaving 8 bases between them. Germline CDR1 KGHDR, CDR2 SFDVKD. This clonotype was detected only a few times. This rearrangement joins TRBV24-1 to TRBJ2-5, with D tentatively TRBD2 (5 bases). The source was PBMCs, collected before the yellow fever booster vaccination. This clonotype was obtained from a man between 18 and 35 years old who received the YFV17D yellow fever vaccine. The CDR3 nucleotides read TGTGCCACCAGTGTGGAGGCTCAAGAGACCCAGTACTTC. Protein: CATSVEAQETQYF.